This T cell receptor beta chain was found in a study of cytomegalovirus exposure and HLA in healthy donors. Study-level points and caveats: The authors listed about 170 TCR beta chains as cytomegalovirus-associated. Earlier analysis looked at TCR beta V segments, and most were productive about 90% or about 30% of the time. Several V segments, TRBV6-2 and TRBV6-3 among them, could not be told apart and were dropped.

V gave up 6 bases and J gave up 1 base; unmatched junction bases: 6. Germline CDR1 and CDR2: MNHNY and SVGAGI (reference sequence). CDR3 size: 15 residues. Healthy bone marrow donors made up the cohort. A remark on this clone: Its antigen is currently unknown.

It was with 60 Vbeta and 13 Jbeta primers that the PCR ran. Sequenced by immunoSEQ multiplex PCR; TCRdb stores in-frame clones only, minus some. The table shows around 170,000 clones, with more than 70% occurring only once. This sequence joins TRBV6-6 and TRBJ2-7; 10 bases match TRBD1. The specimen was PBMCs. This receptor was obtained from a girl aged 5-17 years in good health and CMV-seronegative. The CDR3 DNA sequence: TGTGCCAGCAGGATATGGGACAGGGGATCCTACGAGCAGTACTTC. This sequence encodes CASRIWDRGSYEQYF.